Listed here is a single TCR beta chain. This record comes from a study of cytomegalovirus exposure and HLA in healthy donors. V lost 0 bases and J lost 3; bases outside the gene matches: 5. Germline-derived CDR1 and CDR2 are SGHAT and FQNNGV. CDR3 length equals 16 residues. Clones were read by immunoSEQ multiplex PCR, and TCRdb kept only the in-frame ones, dropping some. The table lists about 140,000 clones, around 90% of them singletons. Sequencing was done on a sample of PBMCs. This sequence joins TRBV11-2 and TRBJ2-7, with 10 bases aligning to TRBD2. The clonotype originates from a man aged 18 to 30 in good health and CMV-seropositive. CDR3 sequence (DNA): TGTGCCAGCAGCTTAGATGGCGCTAGCGGGGGCTACGAGCAGTACTTC. Residues: CASSLDGASGGYEQYF.